The rows below give T cell receptor beta chains drawn from one sample of a study of monozygotic twins with inflammatory bowel disease. TCRdb re-called the 5' RACE reads; one entry per CDR3 protein, DNA not given. The sample spans about 210,000 distinct CDR3 sequences; the ten largest clones claim less than 2%. Source material: blood. The receptors come from a human donor with ulcerative colitis or Crohn's disease, or a healthy co-twin of an affected twin (not recorded which). Both conserved end residues are part of each CDR3.

TRBJ2-5	TRBV3-1	CASSQGLSGVQETQYF
TRBJ1-4	TRBV5-1	CASSRGVPPTNEKLFF
TRBJ1-1	TRBV10-3	CAISGDVGTEAFF
TRBJ2-2	TRBV18	CASSPPIGGTGELFF
TRBJ2-7	TRBV27	CASSFRRAAQGYEQYF
TRBJ2-3	TRBV7-6	CASSSGLDTQYF
TRBJ2-1	TRBV20-1	CSASPGTGGDEQFF
TRBJ2-2	TRBV19	CATWTDQNTGELFF
TRBJ2-7	TRBV5-1	CASSLTSTGALYEQYF
TRBJ2-7	TRBV5-1	CASSLRGQRSYEQYF
TRBJ1-2	TRBV7-9	CASSQTSLYGYTF
TRBJ2-7	TRBV7-2	CASSLRGWRWAYEQYF
TRBJ2-7	TRBV25-1	CASGQVYEQYF
TRBJ2-2	TRBV2	CASSEILVVVYTGELFF
TRBJ1-5	TRBV5-1	CASSFTGGWDQPQHF
TRBJ2-3	TRBV6-1	CASSSPLYSSTDTQYF
TRBJ2-2	TRBV24-1	CATSATPRVAGENTGELFF
TRBJ2-2	TRBV12-3/TRBV12-4	CASSGDSGSGELFF
TRBJ2-6	TRBV5-1	CASSLTWSGANVLTF
TRBJ1-2	TRBV12-3/TRBV12-4	CASSLTGQYGYTF
TRBJ1-4	TRBV12-3/TRBV12-4	CASSLQTGSNEKLFF
TRBJ1-2	TRBV4-2	CASSQRQTDGYTF
TRBJ2-2	TRBV3-1	CASSQAGGHTGELFF
TRBJ2-7	TRBV10-3	CAAGGDRSVSYEQYF
TRBJ1-4	TRBV20-1	CSASYLLGTNEKLFF
TRBJ1-6	TRBV5-1	CASSLVRRGSYNSPLHF
TRBJ2-7	TRBV3-1	CASSRIAESYEQYF
TRBJ2-1	TRBV7-6	CASSPLWGRGAYNEQFF
TRBJ2-7	TRBV7-9	CASSLYAASYEQYF
TRBJ2-7	TRBV7-2	CASSLVSAGGLTEQYF
TRBJ1-1	TRBV6-1	CASSEYPEAFF
TRBJ2-1	TRBV20-1	CSAPLAGGNNEQFF
TRBJ2-1	TRBV6-1	CASTTPAQGRDEQFF
TRBJ1-2	TRBV20-1	CSAPRANTNYGYTF
TRBJ2-5	TRBV20-1	CSARDRVSETQYF
TRBJ2-6	TRBV5-1	CASSWGLASEGANVLTF
TRBJ1-6	TRBV7-9	CASRGDYNSPLHF
TRBJ2-3	TRBV20-1	CSARGAGDTQYF
TRBJ2-2	TRBV19	CASRIQTTAGELFF
TRBJ2-7	TRBV6-6	CASTYGPEQYEQYF
TRBJ2-2	TRBV7-9	CATITGGSGELFF
TRBJ2-1	TRBV4-1	CASSQGWTGSANEQFF
TRBJ1-6	TRBV7-2	CASSYSAGANSPLHF
TRBJ1-6	TRBV18	CASSRAEGQGNSPLHF
TRBJ2-3	TRBV20-1	CSARPGAYRGTDTQYF
TRBJ2-7	TRBV20-1	CSARASRTGASYEQYF
TRBJ1-2	TRBV9	CASSATRNTGEDSSGYTF
TRBJ2-2	TRBV27	CASSLEGPGELFF
TRBJ2-2	TRBV19	CASSIEDRGVGERFF
TRBJ2-1	TRBV9	CASSPRDLANEQFF
TRBJ2-7	TRBV20-1	CSARGFGSAYEQYF
TRBJ1-3	TRBV20-1	CSAPDRSSGNTIYF
TRBJ2-3	TRBV29-1	CSVAAADTQYF
TRBJ2-7	TRBV5-6	CASSLGRGPHEQYF
TRBJ2-1	TRBV5-1	CASSLGLAGGLSSYNEQFF
TRBJ1-2	TRBV12-3/TRBV12-4	CASSFTNYGYTF
TRBJ1-1	TRBV20-1	CSAEEGQRNTEAFF